The TCR beta chain under discussion was sequenced for a study of T cells in Graves' hyperthyroidism and ophthalmopathy. This clonotype was detected many times. Germline V gene lookup returns CDR1 MNHEY and CDR2 SVGEGT. Losses at the gene ends were 2 bases for V and 6 bases for J; bases not matched to a gene: 4. CDR3 size: 15 residues. Amplified regions were TCR beta CDR3 sequences from RNA transcripts. The TCR CDR3 was amplified in a first-round RT-PCR using the HTBI primer set. TCRdb recomputed calls from the multiplex PCR reads with MiXCR, one row per CDR3 protein. The data hold hundreds of thousands of distinct CDR3 sequences, with around 13% observed a single time.

V and J are TRBV6-2 or TRBV6-3 and TRBJ2-2; 9 positions agree with TRBD2. This receptor was identified in a woman aged 45-59 years with Graves' ophthalmopathy. The specimen sequenced was blood. DNA of the CDR3: TGTGCCAGCAGTTACGGCGGGAGGGCCGCCGGGGAGCTGTTTTTT. Encoded protein: CASSYGGRAAGELFF.